This T cell receptor (beta chain) was recovered during a study of vaccination and CD4 T cells after COVID-19. Background on the study: Four females and six males made up the convalescents, with two Hispanic. Each post-COVID sample was drawn after diagnosis, and the median interval was approximately 100 days (range 35 to 161). Findings of the study overall: Recorded median SARS-CoV-2-reactive clonotype numbers increased from about 20 to 38 without reaching significance.

Note on this clonotype: Its antigen is still unknown.

Treatment: approximately 9-day PBMC culture with coronavirus spike peptide pools or control peptides (ViraFEST assay). Approximately 2 million PBMCs were grown per well alongside approximately 10 IU/ml IL-2 and about 9.9 ug/ml peptide pools. CDR1 and CDR2 (germline): SGHAT, FQNNGV. The ends were cut back, 1 base at V and 1 base at J, with 14 bases in the middle. The CDR3 extends over 16 amino acids. Cultured CD4+ T-cell DNA underwent Oncomine TCR Beta short-read sequencing. MiXCR, run by TCRdb on the PCR reads, gives a single entry per CDR3 protein. The table shows roughly 9,000 distinct CDR3 sequences, with about 28% occurring only once.

The TCR sequence derives from a human donor who had recovered from COVID-19. The rearrangement uses TRBV11-2 and TRBJ2-7, with a possible D match to TRBD2 (6 bases). The source material was CD4+ T cells from blood, cultured in vitro, sampled after SARS-CoV-2 vaccination. CDR3 amino acids: CASSLGEPGRSYEQYF. CDR3 sequence (DNA): TGTGCCAGCAGCTTAGGGGAGCCAGGGAGGTCCTACGAGCAGTACTTC.